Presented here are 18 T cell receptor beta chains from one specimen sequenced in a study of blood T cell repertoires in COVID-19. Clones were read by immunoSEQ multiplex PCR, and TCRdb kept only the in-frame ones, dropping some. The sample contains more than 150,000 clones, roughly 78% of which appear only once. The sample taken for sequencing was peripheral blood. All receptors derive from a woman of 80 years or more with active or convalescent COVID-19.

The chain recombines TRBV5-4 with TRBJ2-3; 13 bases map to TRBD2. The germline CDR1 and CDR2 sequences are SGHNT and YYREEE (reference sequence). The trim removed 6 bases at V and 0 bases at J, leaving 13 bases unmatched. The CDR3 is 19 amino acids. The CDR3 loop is CASNLFRTSGGASTDTQYF. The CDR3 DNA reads TGTGCCAGCAACCTGTTCCGGACTAGCGGGGGCGCCAGCACAGATACGCAGTATTTT.

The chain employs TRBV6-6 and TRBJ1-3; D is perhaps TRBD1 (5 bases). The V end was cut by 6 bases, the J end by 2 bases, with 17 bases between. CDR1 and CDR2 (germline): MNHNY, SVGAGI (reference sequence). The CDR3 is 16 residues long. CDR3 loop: CASRLNMQGAGNTIYF. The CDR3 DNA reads TGTGCCAGCAGACTGAACATGCAGGGTGCTGGAAACACCATATATTTT.

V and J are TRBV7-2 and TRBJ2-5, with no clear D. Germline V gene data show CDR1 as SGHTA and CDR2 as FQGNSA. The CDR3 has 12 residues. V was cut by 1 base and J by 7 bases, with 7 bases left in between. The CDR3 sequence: CASSLVVMTQYF. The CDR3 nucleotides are TGTGCCAGCAGCTTAGTTGTTATGACCCAGTACTTC.

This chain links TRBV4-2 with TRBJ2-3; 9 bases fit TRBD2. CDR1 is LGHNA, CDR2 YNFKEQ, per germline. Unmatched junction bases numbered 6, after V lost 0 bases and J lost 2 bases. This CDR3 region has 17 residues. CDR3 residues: CASSQDRAGGLTDTQYF. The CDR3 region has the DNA TGTGCCAGCAGCCAAGATCGAGCGGGGGGACTCACAGATACGCAGTATTTT.

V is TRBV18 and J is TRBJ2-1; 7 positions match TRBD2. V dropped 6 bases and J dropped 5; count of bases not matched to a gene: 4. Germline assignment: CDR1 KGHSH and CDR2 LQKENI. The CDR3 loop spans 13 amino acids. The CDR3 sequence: CASSSSGHNEQFF. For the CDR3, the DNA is TGTGCCAGCTCGTCTAGCGGCCACAATGAGCAGTTCTTC.

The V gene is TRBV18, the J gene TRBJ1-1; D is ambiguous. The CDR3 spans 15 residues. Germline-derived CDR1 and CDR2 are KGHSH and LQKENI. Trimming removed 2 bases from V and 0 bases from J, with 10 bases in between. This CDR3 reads CASSPSVSVNTEAFF. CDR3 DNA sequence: TGTGCCAGCTCACCATCGGTTTCCGTGAACACTGAAGCTTTCTTT.

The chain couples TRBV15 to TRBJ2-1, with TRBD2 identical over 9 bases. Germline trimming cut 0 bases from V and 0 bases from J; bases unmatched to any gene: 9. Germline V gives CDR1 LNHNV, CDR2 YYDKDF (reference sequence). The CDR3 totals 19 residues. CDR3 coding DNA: TGTGCCACCAGCAGAGATTACACTAGCGGGCCGAGCTCCTACAATGAGCAGTTCTTC. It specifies CATSRDYTSGPSSYNEQFF.

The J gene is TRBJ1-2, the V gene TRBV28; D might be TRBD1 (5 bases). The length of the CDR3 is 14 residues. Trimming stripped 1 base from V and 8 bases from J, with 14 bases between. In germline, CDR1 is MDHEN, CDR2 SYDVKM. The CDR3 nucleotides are TGTGCCAGCAGTTTATCCCGGGGGAGGGAAGGCTACACCTTC. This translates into CASSLSRGREGYTF.

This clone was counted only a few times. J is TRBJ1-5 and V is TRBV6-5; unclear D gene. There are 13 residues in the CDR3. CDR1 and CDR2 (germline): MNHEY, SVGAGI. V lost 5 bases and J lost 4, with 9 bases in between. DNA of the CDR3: TGTGCCAGCAGTCCCGGGGTTAATCAGCCCCAGCATTTT. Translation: CASSPGVNQPQHF.

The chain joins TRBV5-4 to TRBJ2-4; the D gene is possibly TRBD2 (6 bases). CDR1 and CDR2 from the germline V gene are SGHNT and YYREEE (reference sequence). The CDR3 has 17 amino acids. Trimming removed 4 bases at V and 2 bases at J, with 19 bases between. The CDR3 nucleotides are TGTGCCAGCAGCGAGGGACTGGGAGAGGGAACCAAAAACATTCAGTACTTC. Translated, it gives CASSEGLGEGTKNIQYF.

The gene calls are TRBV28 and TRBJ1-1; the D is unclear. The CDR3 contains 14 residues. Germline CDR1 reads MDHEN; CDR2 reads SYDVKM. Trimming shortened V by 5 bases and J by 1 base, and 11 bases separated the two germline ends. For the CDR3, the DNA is TGTGCCAGCAGTCTTGCGGTCCCGAACACTGAAGCTTTCTTT. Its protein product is CASSLAVPNTEAFF. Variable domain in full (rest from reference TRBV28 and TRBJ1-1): DVKVTQSSRYLVKRTGEKVFLECVQDMDHENMFWYRQDPGLGLRLIYFSYDVKMKEKGDIPEGYSVSREKKERFSLILESASTNQTSMYLCASSLAVPNTEAFFGQGTRLTVV.

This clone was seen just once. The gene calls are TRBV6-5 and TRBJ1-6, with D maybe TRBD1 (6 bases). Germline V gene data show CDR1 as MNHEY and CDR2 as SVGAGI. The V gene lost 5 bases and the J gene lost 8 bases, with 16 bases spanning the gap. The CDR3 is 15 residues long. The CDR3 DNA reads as TGTGCCAGCAGTCTAGGGGGGGGCATTGATTCACCCCTCCACTTT. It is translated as CASSLGGGIDSPLHF.

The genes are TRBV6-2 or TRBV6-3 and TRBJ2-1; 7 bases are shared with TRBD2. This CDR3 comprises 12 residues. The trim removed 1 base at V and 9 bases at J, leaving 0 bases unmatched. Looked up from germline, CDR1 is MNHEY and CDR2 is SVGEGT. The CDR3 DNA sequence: TGTGCCAGCAGTTACTTAGCGGGTGAGCAGTTCTTC. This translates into CASSYLAGEQFF.

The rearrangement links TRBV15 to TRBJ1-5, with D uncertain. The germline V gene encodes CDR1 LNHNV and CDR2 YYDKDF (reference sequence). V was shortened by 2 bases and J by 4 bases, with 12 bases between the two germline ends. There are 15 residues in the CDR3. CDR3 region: CATSRLKGGNQPQHF. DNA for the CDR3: TGTGCCACCAGCAGACTAAAGGGAGGGAATCAGCCCCAGCATTTT. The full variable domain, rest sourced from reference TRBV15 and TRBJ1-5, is DAMVIQNPRYQVTQFGKPVTLSCSQTLNHNVMYWYQQKSSQAPKLLFHYYDKDFNNEADTPDNFQSRRPNTSFCFLDIRSPGLGDTAMYLCATSRLKGGNQPQHFGDGTRLSIL.

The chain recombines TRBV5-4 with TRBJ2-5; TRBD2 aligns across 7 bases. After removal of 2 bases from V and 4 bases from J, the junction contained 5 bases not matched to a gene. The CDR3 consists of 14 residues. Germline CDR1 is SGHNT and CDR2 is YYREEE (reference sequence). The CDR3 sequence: CASSLGSSGETQYF. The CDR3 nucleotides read TGTGCCAGCAGCTTAGGGTCTAGCGGAGAGACCCAGTACTTC.

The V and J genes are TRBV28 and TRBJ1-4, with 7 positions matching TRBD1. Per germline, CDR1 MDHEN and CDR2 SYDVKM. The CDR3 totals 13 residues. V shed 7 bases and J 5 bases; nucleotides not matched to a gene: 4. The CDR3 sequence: CASKKGANEKLFF. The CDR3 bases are TGTGCCAGCAAGAAGGGGGCAAATGAAAAACTGTTTTTT. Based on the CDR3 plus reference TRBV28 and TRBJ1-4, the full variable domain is DVKVTQSSRYLVKRTGEKVFLECVQDMDHENMFWYRQDPGLGLRLIYFSYDVKMKEKGDIPEGYSVSREKKERFSLILESASTNQTSMYLCASKKGANEKLFFGSGTQLSVL.

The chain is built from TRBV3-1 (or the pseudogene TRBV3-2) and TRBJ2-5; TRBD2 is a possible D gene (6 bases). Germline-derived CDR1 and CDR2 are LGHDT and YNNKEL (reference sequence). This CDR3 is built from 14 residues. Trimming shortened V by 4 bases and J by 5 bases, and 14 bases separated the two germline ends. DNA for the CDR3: TGTGCCAGCAGCCTCCCATGGGCGGGGGAGACCCAGTACTTC. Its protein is CASSLPWAGETQYF.

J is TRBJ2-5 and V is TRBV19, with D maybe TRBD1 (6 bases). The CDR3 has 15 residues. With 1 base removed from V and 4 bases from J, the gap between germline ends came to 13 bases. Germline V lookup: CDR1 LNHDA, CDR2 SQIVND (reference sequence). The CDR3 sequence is CASSIVQGQIETQYF. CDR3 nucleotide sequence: TGTGCCAGTAGTATAGTCCAGGGGCAAATAGAGACCCAGTACTTC.